Each of the 14 T cell receptor beta chains below was sequenced from the same sample in a study of T cell repertoires in cytomegalovirus infection. TCRdb re-analysed the reads in MiXCR, keeping a single row per CDR3 protein. The sample carries approximately 180,000 distinct CDR3 sequences, about 18% recorded once. Sequenced sample: CD8+ T cells from PBMCs. These receptors all stem from a human donor in good health (CMV status not recorded). Some clones in this sample may be carry-over from other donors' samples.

The sample holds a few counts of this clonotype. This chain joins TRBV28 and TRBJ2-1; 13 nucleotides align to TRBD2. Germline trimming cut 1 base from V and 6 bases from J; bases unmatched to any gene: 9. CDR3 length equals 18 residues. Germline V lookup: CDR1 MDHEN, CDR2 SYDVKM. The CDR3 DNA sequence: TGTGCCAGCAGTTTATCAGGGCTACTAGCGGGGGGGCTCAATGAGCAGTTCTTC. Translated: CASSLSGLLAGGLNEQFF.

The sample holds many counts of this clonotype. This chain uses TRBV4-2 with TRBJ2-1; the match to TRBD2 covers 12 bases. V was clipped by 4 bases and J by 3 bases; unmatched bases: 4. This CDR3 comprises 16 residues. Germline V CDR1 and CDR2: LGHNA, YNFKEQ. The CDR3 region has the DNA TGTGCCAGCAGCCCCCGGACTAGCGGGAACTACAATGAGCAGTTCTTC. Its translation is CASSPRTSGNYNEQFF.

This clonotype has a handful of counts. The CDR3 reads CASSGRQGEYEQYF. DNA of the CDR3: TGTGCCAGCAGCGGTCGACAGGGGGAGTACGAGCAGTACTTC. This chain connects TRBV7-9 to TRBJ2-7, with 9 bases aligning to TRBD1. The CDR3 loop spans 14 amino acids. CDR1 is SEHNR and CDR2 is FQNEAQ in the germline V gene (reference sequence). V lost 5 bases, J lost 4 bases, and 6 bases stayed unmatched. Full variable domain (missing parts from reference TRBV7-9 and TRBJ2-7): DTGVSQNPRHKITKRGQNVTFRCDPISEHNRLYWYRQTLGQGPEFLTYFQNEAQLEKSRLLSDRFSAERPKGSFSTLEIQRTEQGDSAMYLCASSGRQGEYEQYFGPGTRLTVT.

The table lists this clonotype with a few counts. The chain carries TRBV20-1 and TRBJ2-2, with D unclear. The length of the CDR3 is 13 residues. V lost 4 bases to trimming and J lost 2 bases, with 8 bases between them. CDR1 is DFQATT and CDR2 is SNEGSKA in the germline V gene (reference sequence). The chain's CDR3 is CSATRPNTGELFF. The CDR3 DNA reads TGCAGTGCTACAAGACCCAACACCGGGGAGCTGTTTTTT.

J is TRBJ2-5 and V is TRBV6-2 or TRBV6-3; D perhaps matches TRBD2 (5 bases). CDR1 and CDR2 from the germline V gene are MNHEY and SVGEGT. This CDR3 has 16 amino acids. Trimming left V 5 bases short and J 0 bases short, with 16 bases between. This CDR3 is CASSPVGGSYQETQYF. The CDR3 DNA sequence: TGTGCCAGCAGTCCCGTTGGCGGGTCGTACCAAGAGACCCAGTACTTC.

This clonotype was observed a handful of times. The rearrangement joins TRBV2 to TRBJ2-4; the D gene is possibly TRBD1 (7 bases). CDR1 and CDR2 from the germline V gene are SNHLY and FYNNEI. CDR3 length: 17 residues. Trimming took off 6 bases at V and 2 bases at J, with 20 bases between the two ends. In DNA, the CDR3 is TGTGCCAGCAGCATATGGGGGGCAGGGGGTACCAAAAACATTCAGTACTTC. Translating it yields CASSIWGAGGTKNIQYF.

This clonotype was seen only a few times. The chain couples TRBV28 to TRBJ1-5; TRBD1 might be the D (6 bases). Germline V CDR1 and CDR2: MDHEN, SYDVKM. The V and J ends lost 5 bases and 11 bases respectively, with 13 bases between them. The CDR3 extends over 12 amino acids. The CDR3 loop reads CASSPRGLTQHF. CDR3 DNA sequence: TGTGCCAGCAGTCCCAGGGGTCTGACCCAGCATTTT.

The V and J genes are TRBV9 and TRBJ1-1; TRBD1 might be the D (5 bases). The germline CDR1 and CDR2 sequences are SGDLS and YYNGEE. V lost 0 bases and J lost 5, with 14 bases in between. There are 15 residues in the CDR3. CDR3 protein: CASSVGGGTSTEAFF. CDR3 DNA: TGTGCCAGCAGCGTAGGCGGGGGGACGTCTACTGAAGCTTTCTTT.

The chain recombines TRBV12-3 or TRBV12-4 with TRBJ2-2; 11 bases are a match to TRBD1. J was trimmed by 2 bases and V by 11 bases; bases with no gene match: 1. The CDR3 covers 13 residues. CDR3 sequence reads: CAGQGANTGELFF. As DNA, the CDR3 is TGTGCCGGACAGGGGGCTAACACCGGGGAGCTGTTTTTT.

This clonotype was detected only a few times. J is TRBJ2-2 and V is TRBV29-1; D gene uncertain. The CDR3 covers 12 residues. V was pared by 2 bases and J by 8 bases, with 9 bases between. Looked up from germline, CDR1 is SQVTM and CDR2 is ANQGSEA. In nucleotides, the CDR3 is TGCAGCGTTGAAAATCCGGAGGGGGAGCTGTTTTTT. Amino acid sequence: CSVENPEGELFF.

This clonotype came up many times. This chain links TRBV7-9 with TRBJ2-3; 7 bases are a match to TRBD1. The CDR3 consists of 16 residues. V trimming: 6 bases; J trimming: 0 bases; junction bases outside the gene matches: 9. Germline CDR1 reads SEHNR; CDR2 reads FQNEAQ (reference sequence). In DNA, the CDR3 is TGTGCCAGCAGACTGCACCGGGACAGAAGCACAGATACGCAGTATTTT. It codes for CASRLHRDRSTDTQYF.

The chain employs TRBV7-3 and TRBJ2-1, with TRBD2 matching 9 bases. Germline values: CDR1 SGHTA, CDR2 FQGTGA. CDR3 length: 16 residues. With V trimmed by 4 bases and J by 7 bases, 11 bases remained unmatched. The CDR3 DNA follows: TGTGCCAGCAGCTGGAGCGGGGGGACTCTTGGGAATGAGCAGTTCTTC. Its translation: CASSWSGGTLGNEQFF.

In this sample, this clonotype turned up a few times. The chain employs TRBV7-2 and TRBJ2-3; TRBD2 agrees at 13 bases. The germline V gene has CDR1 SGHTA and CDR2 FQGNSA. Trimming took 6 bases from V and 5 from J; bases not matched to a gene: 11. The CDR3 contains 17 residues. The CDR3 DNA reads TGTGCCAGCAGATCACTAGCGGGGGGGCCTTGGTTAGATACGCAGTATTTT. It encodes CASRSLAGGPWLDTQYF.

This chain joins TRBV25-1 and TRBJ2-6, with D unclear. Germline CDR1 and CDR2: MGHDK and SYGVNS. The CDR3 runs to 14 residues. Between the trimmed V and J ends, which lost 3 bases and 0 bases, there was a span of 3 bases. CDR3 DNA sequence: TGTGCCAGCAGTGACTACTCTGGGGCCAACGTCCTGACTTTC. This translates into CASSDYSGANVLTF.